One T cell receptor beta chain is described in this entry. The antigen it binds to is not known. Base qualities are not at hand, and no much larger clone is one base apart. Library creation used 5' RACE. Sequencing instrument: NextSeq 500. To allow correction of PCR and sequencing errors, the TCR library protocol tagged every TCR cDNA molecule with a unique molecular identifier. Under the source paper's analysis protocol: Decombinator tools were used for TCR identification, UMI-based error correction and CDR3 extraction. TCRs above a frequency of 2 per 1,000, corresponding to the top 1% of the tumor frequency distribution, were defined as expanded. Renyi diversity was calculated using the R vegan package after each repertoire was subsampled 100 times to 5,000 TCRs. To build CDR3 similarity networks, amino acid triplet string-kernel similarity was used, and CDR3s were connected when their pairwise similarity was above 0.82. Using fastp at Q25 and MiXCR, TCRdb reprocessed the public reads and kept productive beta chains. CDR3 protein sequences are deduplicated, and each keeps its most common genes and DNA. TCRdb's processing, not the authors', yielded these V and J calls. Within this sample are 9,500 to 12,000 distinct CDR3 sequences, with about a fifth of them counted one time only. The top ten clonotypes cover 35% to 50% of the sample.

V is clipped by 4 bases and J by 8 bases, and the sequence between their germline boundaries is 14 bases long. The cysteine opens and the phenylalanine closes a CDR3 of 14 amino acids. CDR3 DNA only is kept here, 42 bases in frame from base 1. CDR1 and CDR2, looked up from the germline V gene, are MNHEY and SVGAGI. The time point label here, explained by the study, means: blood at routine non-recurrence follow-up after resection. Without any cell sorting, TCR sequencing was performed on whole RNA extracted either from tumor and nontumor lung tissue or from cryopreserved PBMC samples. Patients were selected for TCR sequencing only if sufficient RNA was available from at least two tumor regions. The sample originates from a study of spatial heterogeneity in lung cancer (dated by TCRdb to 2018 to 2020). Context from the whole study: Samples were obtained from about 69 patients with early-stage, untreated non-small cell lung cancer from the lung TRACERx cohort. Follow-up PBMC samples were sequenced whenever available, with a median time to follow-up of approximately 23 months after resection. Beta-chain transcripts were consistently detected in greater numbers than alpha-chain transcripts, which likely reflects a higher abundance of beta-chain transcripts. In the raw uncorrected reads, each unique combination of TCR and UMI appeared more than ten times on average. The study quantitatively compared TCR alpha and beta repertoires across multiple tumor regions, matched nontumor lung and blood in non-small cell lung cancer. Nonsynonymous mutation counts, determined by whole-exome sequencing of tumor tissue, were related to features of the TCR repertoire. At surgery, both alpha and beta chains were TCR-sequenced in roughly 230 tumor regions, over 61 matched nontumor lung samples and 50 to 60 PBMC samples. Beyond this particular receptor, the publication reports: Ubiquitous expanded tumor TCRs were detected in blood more often at tumor resection than at routine follow-up. Only about 14 patients were included in comparisons of baseline and follow-up blood repertoires. Additional single-cell paired TCR alpha and beta sequencing was considered necessary to confirm, at a functional level, the hypothesis that regional TCRs recognize regional mutations.

The clonotype originates from a male donor with early-stage non-small cell lung cancer. The sequences come from PBMCs, collected at follow-up. This sequence uses TRBV6-5 and TRBJ1-4; the D gene lacks a confident call. CDR3 protein: CASSSGTVREKLFF. The DNA is TGTGCCAGCAGTTCTGGAACAGTTCGGGAAAAACTGTTTTTT.